This passage covers 24 T cell receptor beta chains from one sample sequenced in a study of T cell responses to AZD1222 COVID-19 vaccine. Generated by immunoSEQ multiplex PCR, the TCRdb table keeps only in-frame clones and is missing some. The top ten hold less than 8.5% of the sample, which has some 100,000 clones, roughly 90% seen once. The material sequenced was peripheral blood, taken 28 days after the second AZD1222 dose. The receptor set was obtained from an adult who received the AZD1222 COVID-19 vaccine.

The genes are TRBV5-1 and TRBJ2-5; D might be TRBD1 (5 bases). The V end was cut by 1 base, the J end by 1 base, with 8 bases between. The CDR3 consists of 14 residues. Germline V gives CDR1 SGHRS, CDR2 YFSETQ. The CDR3, as DNA: TGCGCCAGCAGCTTGCGCGACAGCCAAGAGACCCAGTACTTC. As protein: CASSLRDSQETQYF.

The chain recombines TRBV5-1 with TRBJ2-7; 9 bases line up with TRBD1. Germline V lookup: CDR1 SGHRS, CDR2 YFSETQ. CDR3 length equals 15 residues. V dropped 3 bases and J dropped 4; count of bases not matched to a gene: 8. CDR3 amino acids: CASSSRQGGIYEQYF. Written as DNA, the CDR3 is TGCGCCAGCAGCTCAAGACAGGGGGGGATTTACGAGCAGTACTTC.

The rearrangement joins TRBV19 to TRBJ1-5, with 7 bases fitting TRBD1. The trim removed 6 bases at V and 3 bases at J, leaving 2 bases unmatched. The CDR3 extends over 13 amino acids. CDR1 is LNHDA, CDR2 SQIVND, per germline (reference sequence). CDR3 nucleotides: TGTGCCAGTAGCGACAGGGCCAATCAGCCCCAGCATTTT. This sequence encodes CASSDRANQPQHF.

The CDR3 DNA follows: TGTGCCAGCAGCTTGAGCGCCCAAGGGACGAATGTTGAAAAACTGTTTTTT. Translated, it gives CASSLSAQGTNVEKLFF. This chain links TRBV5-4 with TRBJ1-4; the D gene is possibly TRBD1 (5 bases). Germline V gives CDR1 SGHNT, CDR2 YYREEE (reference sequence). The CDR3 has 17 residues. V lost 1 base, J lost 7 bases, and 20 bases lay in between.

This chain links TRBV4-2 with TRBJ1-6; D not resolved. V was shortened by 0 bases and J by 7 bases, with 7 bases between the two germline ends. The germline gives CDR1 LGHNA, CDR2 YNFKEQ. CDR3 size: 14 residues. The CDR3 protein is CASSQERRNSPLHF. CDR3 coding DNA: TGTGCCAGCAGCCAAGAGAGAAGGAATTCACCCCTCCACTTT.

V usage is TRBV7-2 and J usage is TRBJ2-7; 9 positions agree with TRBD1. Germline V lookup: CDR1 SGHTA, CDR2 FQGNSA. CDR3 length: 14 residues. J lost 7 bases, V lost 5 bases, and 9 bases had no gene match. The CDR3 loop is CASSQGTGMREQYF. CDR3 DNA sequence: TGTGCCAGCAGCCAAGGGACAGGGATGAGGGAGCAGTACTTC.

This chain uses TRBV21-1 with TRBJ2-7; the table's TRBD1 call for D was not verified on the DNA. TRBV21-1 is described as a pseudogene. This CDR3 has 13 amino acids. The CDR3 nucleotides read TGTGCCAGCAGCTGCGGACAGAACTACGAGCAGTACTTC. Translating gives CASSCGQNYEQYF.

In its sample, this clone was seen once. The gene calls are TRBV9 and TRBJ1-6; TRBD1 matches at 8 bases. The V gene's germline CDR1 is SGDLS and CDR2 YYNGEE. The trim removed 2 bases at V and 8 bases at J, leaving 6 bases unmatched. The CDR3 totals 15 residues. The CDR3 nucleotides read TGTGCCAGCAGCGTTTCCGGGACAGGCGATTCACCCCTCCACTTT. Its protein product is CASSVSGTGDSPLHF.

This clone was seen only a few times. This rearrangement joins TRBV27 to TRBJ2-7; TRBD1 agrees at 12 bases. The CDR3 consists of 15 residues. The germline V gene has CDR1 MNHEY and CDR2 SMNVEV (reference sequence). With V trimmed by 5 bases and J by 9 bases, 11 bases remained unmatched. Written as DNA, the CDR3 is TGTGCCAGCAGTCCCCAAGGGACAGGGGGCGCCTTGCAGTACTTC. This codes for CASSPQGTGGALQYF.

A few counts support this clone. The chain is built from TRBV19 and TRBJ1-1; unclear D gene. The V and J ends lost 6 bases and 2 bases respectively, with 13 bases between them. The CDR3 loop spans 14 amino acids. The germline gives CDR1 LNHDA, CDR2 SQIVND (reference sequence). The CDR3 sequence: CASRALTDNTEAFF. CDR3 nucleotide sequence: TGTGCCAGTAGGGCCCTAACAGACAACACTGAAGCTTTCTTT.

The V and J genes are TRBV7-9 and TRBJ2-3, with 12 nucleotides matching TRBD2. The CDR3 runs to 19 residues. Germline trimming cut 4 bases from V and 6 bases from J; bases unmatched to any gene: 17. Germline V gives CDR1 SEHNR, CDR2 FQNEAQ (reference sequence). The CDR3 loop is CASSSLATGTSGLGDTQYF. The CDR3 DNA reads as TGTGCCAGCAGCTCCCTCGCTACCGGGACTAGCGGGTTGGGGGATACGCAGTATTTT.

The chain has TRBV5-1 and TRBJ2-2, with no clear D. V was clipped by 4 bases and J by 1 base, with 17 bases between them. Germline loops: CDR1 SGHRS, CDR2 YFSETQ. The CDR3 totals 17 residues. The CDR3 DNA follows: TGCGCCAGCAGCGAGACACGGTTGGCAGGGAACACCGGGGAGCTGTTTTTT. Residues: CASSETRLAGNTGELFF.

Turning to this clone: At one boundary the junction diverges from the germline segment, which might be a read error. This chain links TRBV7-2 with TRBJ2-1; 10 nucleotides match TRBD2. Germline-derived CDR1 and CDR2 are SGHTA and FQGNSA. This CDR3 has 14 residues. CDR3 coding DNA: TGTGCCAGCAGTTTAGCGGGGGGCTACAATGAGCAGTTCTTC. Protein product: CASSLAGGYNEQFF. Variable domain in full (rest from reference TRBV7-2 and TRBJ2-1): GAGVSQSPSNKVTEKGKDVELRCDPISGHTALYWYRQSLGQGLEFLIYFQGNSAPDKSGLPSDRFSAERTGGSVSTLTIQRTQQEDSAVYLCASSLAGGYNEQFFGPGTRLTVL.

The V call is TRBV5-6, the J call TRBJ2-1; D gene ambiguous. This CDR3 is 14 amino acids long. V lost 5 bases and J lost 7, with 16 bases in between. Per germline, CDR1 SGHDT and CDR2 YYEEEE. This CDR3 reads CASRPGPLVNEQFF. The CDR3 region has the DNA TGTGCCAGCAGGCCCGGCCCCTTGGTGAATGAGCAGTTCTTC.

The V call is TRBV7-6, the J call TRBJ2-5; maybe TRBD1 (6 bases). CDR3 length: 16 amino acids. The germline V gene has CDR1 SGHVS and CDR2 FNYEAQ. V gave up 1 base and J gave up 4 bases, with 16 bases separating them. Written as DNA, the CDR3 is TGTGCCAGCAGCTTAGGTCGACAGGTTGTAAGAGAGACCCAGTACTTC. This gives the protein CASSLGRQVVRETQYF.

The chain combines TRBV7-2 with TRBJ2-7, with 8 bases fitting TRBD1. J lost 2 bases, V lost 1 base, and 4 bases had no gene match. From germline, CDR1 is SGHTA and CDR2 FQGNSA. CDR3 length: 15 amino acids. The CDR3 bases are TGTGCCAGCAGCTTAGGACAGGGGCTTCCCTACGAGCAGTACTTC. Protein: CASSLGQGLPYEQYF.

This clone was found a few times. V is TRBV28 and J is TRBJ1-2; D ambiguous. V was pared by 1 base and J by 1 base, with 13 bases between. The germline CDR1 and CDR2 sequences are MDHEN and SYDVKM. The CDR3 length is 16 residues. This CDR3 is CASSLYGAGSNYGYTF. The CDR3 coding sequence is TGTGCCAGCAGTTTATATGGAGCTGGGAGTAACTATGGCTACACCTTC.

J is TRBJ1-1 and V is TRBV5-4; D perhaps matches TRBD1 (5 bases). The CDR3 covers 12 residues. V dropped 2 bases and J dropped 8 bases, with 10 bases sitting between them. The V gene's germline CDR1 is SGHNT and CDR2 YYREEE (reference sequence). CDR3: CASSFGGAEAFF. The CDR3 DNA sequence: TGTGCCAGCAGCTTCGGAGGGGCGGAAGCTTTCTTT.

V is TRBV7-9 and J is TRBJ2-3; tentatively, D is TRBD1 or TRBD2 (5 bases each). Deletions cut 4 bases from V and 6 bases from J, with 14 bases between. The CDR3 consists of 14 residues. In germline, CDR1 is SEHNR, CDR2 FQNEAQ (reference sequence). CDR3 coding DNA: TGTGCCAGCAGCTCCACGGGGCGAGGGGATACGCAGTATTTT. Amino acid sequence: CASSSTGRGDTQYF.

The chain recombines TRBV7-9 with TRBJ1-2; 10 bases agree with TRBD1. The CDR3 has 13 amino acids. Per germline, CDR1 SEHNR and CDR2 FQNEAQ (reference sequence). The ends lost 7 bases at V and 8 bases at J; junction bases unmatched: 7. CDR3 in amino acids: CASNPPTGGGYTF. CDR3 coding DNA: TGTGCCAGCAACCCTCCGACAGGGGGCGGCTACACCTTC.

The chain couples TRBV5-1 to TRBJ2-1; D gene ambiguous. The CDR3 sequence is 12 residues long. V was cut by 2 bases and J by 7 bases, with 7 bases left in between. Looked up from germline, CDR1 is SGHRS and CDR2 is YFSETQ. The chain's CDR3 is CASSFEKNEQFF. Here the CDR3 DNA reads TGCGCCAGCAGCTTTGAGAAAAATGAGCAGTTCTTC.

The chain joins TRBV7-2 to TRBJ2-7, with TRBD2 matching over 11 bases. CDR1 is SGHTA, CDR2 FQGNSA, per germline. This CDR3 comprises 15 residues. Germline trimming cut 2 bases from V and 9 bases from J; bases unmatched to any gene: 9. CDR3 nucleotide sequence: TGTGCCAGCAGCTTAAGTGAGACTAGCGGGATGAGGCAGTACTTC. Protein sequence: CASSLSETSGMRQYF.

The chain combines TRBV7-9 with TRBJ2-5; 9 bases fit TRBD2. V dropped 5 bases and J dropped 5; count of bases not matched to a gene: 18. Germline V lookup: CDR1 SEHNR, CDR2 FQNEAQ (reference sequence). The CDR3 spans 18 residues. CDR3 protein: CASSTTTYLAGKGETQYF. The CDR3 DNA sequence: TGTGCCAGCAGCACGACCACATACCTAGCGGGGAAGGGGGAGACCCAGTACTTC.

This chain links TRBV20-1 with TRBJ1-2, with a possible D match to TRBD1 (5 bases). Germline CDR1 DFQATT, CDR2 SNEGSKA (reference sequence). The V and J ends lost 3 bases and 4 bases respectively, with 12 bases between them. This CDR3 comprises 13 residues. CDR3 protein: CSASTGVAYGYTF. The CDR3 DNA follows: TGCAGTGCTAGTACAGGAGTTGCCTATGGCTACACCTTC.